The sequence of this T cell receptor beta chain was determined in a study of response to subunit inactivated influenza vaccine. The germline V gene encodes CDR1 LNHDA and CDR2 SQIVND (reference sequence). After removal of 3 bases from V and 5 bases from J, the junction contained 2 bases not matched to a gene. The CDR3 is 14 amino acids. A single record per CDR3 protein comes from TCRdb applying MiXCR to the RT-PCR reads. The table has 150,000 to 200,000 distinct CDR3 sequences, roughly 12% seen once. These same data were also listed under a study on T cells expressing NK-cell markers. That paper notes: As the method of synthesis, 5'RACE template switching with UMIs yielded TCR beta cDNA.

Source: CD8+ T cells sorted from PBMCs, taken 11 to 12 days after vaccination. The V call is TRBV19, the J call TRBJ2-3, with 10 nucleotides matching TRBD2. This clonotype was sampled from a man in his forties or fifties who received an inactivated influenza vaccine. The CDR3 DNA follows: TGTGCCAGTAGTATGAGCGGGGGGGAAGATACGCAGTATTTT. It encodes CASSMSGGEDTQYF.